The clone carrying this TCR beta chain came up many times. As yet, its antigen is unknown. These data come from a study of T-cell reconstitution after alpha-beta-depleted transplantation in children. Overall study findings and caveats: In some patients, recipient T cells and intrathymic progenitors surviving conditioning explained high day-60 diversity. T-cell counts and diversity at one year post-transplant came mainly from newly produced T cells. In patients about two months after transplant, alpha-beta T cells reportedly arose from several hundred expanded graft clones.

As it was prepared, the TCRbeta library received unique molecular identifiers. From the PCR reads, TCRdb called clonotypes with MiXCR, one entry per CDR3 protein. The profile shows 30,000 or so distinct CDR3 sequences, around 7% of them singletons. This CDR3 is 17 amino acids long. With 2 bases removed from V and 4 bases from J, the gap between germline ends came to 21 bases. This sample comprised peripheral blood, obtained 60 days after TCRalphabeta/CD19-depleted stem cell transplant. The receptor was derived from a child in the first two years of life who had a stem cell transplant for acute myeloid leukemia, so the T cells may come from the graft donor. This chain uses TRBV12-3 or TRBV12-4 with TRBJ2-7, with D possibly TRBD2 on 5 matching bases. The CDR3: CASSLKRAGPSPYEQYF. The CDR3 DNA reads as TGTGCCAGCAGTTTAAAGAGGGCGGGTCCAAGTCCATACGAGCAGTACTTC.